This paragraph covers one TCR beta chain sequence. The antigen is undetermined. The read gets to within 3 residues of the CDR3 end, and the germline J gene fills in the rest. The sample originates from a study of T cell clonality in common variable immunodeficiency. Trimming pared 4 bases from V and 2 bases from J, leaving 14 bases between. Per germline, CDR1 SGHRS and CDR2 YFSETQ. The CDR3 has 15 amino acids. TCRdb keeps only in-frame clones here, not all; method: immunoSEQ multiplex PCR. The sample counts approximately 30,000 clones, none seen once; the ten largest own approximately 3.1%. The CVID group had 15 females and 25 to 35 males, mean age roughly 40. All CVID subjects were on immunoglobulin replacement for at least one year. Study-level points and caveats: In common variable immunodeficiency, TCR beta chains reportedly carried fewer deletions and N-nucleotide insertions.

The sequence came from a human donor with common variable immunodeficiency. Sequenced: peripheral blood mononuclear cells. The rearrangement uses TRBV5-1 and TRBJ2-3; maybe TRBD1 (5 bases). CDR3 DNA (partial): TGCGCCAGCAGCACCGGACAACCCTACACAGATACG. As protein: CASSTGQPYTDT. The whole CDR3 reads CASSTGQPYTDTQYF.